This TCR beta chain was retrieved from a study of T cells after yellow fever vaccination. The study, taken as a whole, reports: The study noted that FACS-sorted repertoires could contain abundant clonotypes contaminating from the bulk population. Clonotypes found in both CD4 and CD8 compartments made up a small share.

MiXCR, run by TCRdb on the 5' RACE reads, gives a single entry per CDR3 protein. The table shows about 300,000 distinct CDR3 sequences, with 8.7% occurring only once. The CDR3 totals 14 residues. The V and J ends lost 5 bases and 5 bases, in that order; junction bases with no gene match: 5. From germline, CDR1 is MNHEY and CDR2 SVGEGT. Of note for this clonotype: Its antigen is unidentified.

The source was CD4+ T cells sorted from PBMCs, collected 5 days after the yellow fever booster vaccination. This chain links TRBV6-2 or TRBV6-3 with TRBJ2-5; 10 bases fit TRBD2. The receptor comes from a man aged 18-30 years who received the YFV17D yellow fever vaccine. The CDR3 DNA reads as TGTGCCAGCAGTGGTCTAGCGGGGGCTGAGACCCAGTACTTC. Its protein is CASSGLAGAETQYF.